The 30 T cell receptor beta chains below come from one sample, sequenced in a study of OX40 agonist ivuxolimab in advanced cancers. This table comes from immunoSEQ multiplex PCR, and its TCRdb copy is limited to in-frame clones, with some not included. The data hold roughly 40,000 clones, with around 93% observed a single time. The specimen was CD4+ or CD8+ T cells sorted from blood, collected in a trial of the OX40 agonist ivuxolimab. These receptors originate from an adult with an advanced solid tumor such as melanoma, head and neck, liver or kidney cancer.

The chain is built from TRBV27 and TRBJ1-3, with unresolved D. Germline CDR1 MNHEY, CDR2 SMNVEV (reference sequence). There are 15 residues in the CDR3. The ends were cut back, 2 bases at V and 0 bases at J, with 8 bases in the middle. The CDR3 DNA reads TGTGCCAGCAGTTTAACGGCTAGCTCTGGAAACACCATATATTTT. Amino acids: CASSLTASSGNTIYF.

The J gene is TRBJ2-1, the V gene TRBV15, with D perhaps assigned TRBD1 or TRBD2 (5 bases each). Trimming pared 5 bases from V and 4 bases from J, leaving 12 bases between. CDR3 size: 14 residues. In germline, CDR1 is LNHNV, CDR2 YYDKDF (reference sequence). In nucleotides, the CDR3 is TGTGCCACCAGCCTCTCGGGGCTGTACAATGAGCAGTTCTTC. This translates into CATSLSGLYNEQFF.

This clone is termed medium-sized. The V gene is TRBV5-1, the J gene TRBJ2-7; TRBD1 aligns across 8 bases. Germline loops: CDR1 SGHRS, CDR2 YFSETQ. This CDR3 is 15 amino acids long. V lost 2 bases to trimming and J lost 3 bases; unmatched junction nucleotides: 7. CDR3 amino acids: CASSLHPGQDYEQYF. The CDR3 coding sequence is TGCGCCAGCAGCTTACATCCGGGACAGGACTACGAGCAGTACTTC.

The chain recombines TRBV5-4 with TRBJ1-4; 10 bases align to TRBD1. Germline CDR1 is SGHNT and CDR2 is YYREEE (reference sequence). This CDR3 is built from 15 residues. Germline trimming cut 4 bases from V and 7 bases from J; bases unmatched to any gene: 7. The CDR3 spells CASSRDRGLGEKLFF. DNA for the CDR3: TGTGCCAGCAGCCGGGACAGGGGTTTAGGTGAAAAACTGTTTTTT.

In DNA, the CDR3 is TGTGCCAGCAGACAGGGGTCGGCCTACGAGCAGTACTTC. Translated, it gives CASRQGSAYEQYF. The chain recombines TRBV27 with TRBJ2-7, with 7 bases matching TRBD1. With V trimmed by 6 bases and J by 2 bases, 4 bases remained unmatched. CDR3 size: 13 residues. The V gene's germline CDR1 is MNHEY and CDR2 SMNVEV (reference sequence).

This rearrangement joins TRBV30 to TRBJ2-1; TRBD2 matches 9 bases. The CDR3 extends over 19 amino acids. The V gene's germline CDR1 is GTSNPN and CDR2 SVGIG (reference sequence). V was pared by 1 base and J by 0 bases, with 13 bases of the junction left unmatched. The CDR3, as DNA: TGTGCCTGGAGTGGGCTAGCGGGACGATCTTTGAGCTCCTACAATGAGCAGTTCTTC. Amino acids: CAWSGLAGRSLSSYNEQFF.

V and J are TRBV29-1 and TRBJ2-1; 7 nucleotides match TRBD2. Per germline, CDR1 SQVTM and CDR2 ANQGSEA. CDR3 length: 14 amino acids. With 3 bases clipped from V and 2 bases from J, the junction kept 4 bases outside the gene matches. CDR3 residues: CSVDGGGAYNEQFF. CDR3 DNA sequence: TGCAGCGTTGATGGGGGAGGGGCCTACAATGAGCAGTTCTTC.

The chain's CDR3 is CASSQTPVELWGTEAFF. The CDR3 region has the DNA TGTGCCAGCAGCCAAACCCCAGTCGAACTGTGGGGCACTGAAGCTTTCTTT. The chain couples TRBV14 to TRBJ1-1; D not resolved. Germline values: CDR1 SGHDN, CDR2 FVKESK. Between the trimmed V and J ends, which lost 2 bases and 4 bases, there was a span of 20 bases. The CDR3 is 17 amino acids.

This chain links TRBV5-6 with TRBJ2-1, with D unresolved. V shed 1 base and J shed 3 bases, with 5 bases lying between them. Germline V CDR1 and CDR2: SGHDT, YYEEEE. The CDR3 consists of 13 residues. The CDR3: CASSLSNYNEQFF. The CDR3 nucleotides are TGTGCCAGCAGCTTGAGTAACTACAATGAGCAGTTCTTC.

Remarks on this clone: The same CDR3 is also encoded by other DNA sequences in this sample. The chain joins TRBV13 to TRBJ2-2; perhaps TRBD2 as D (6 bases). The V and J ends lost 3 bases and 4 bases respectively, with 6 bases between them. CDR1 is PRHDT and CDR2 is FYEKMQ in the germline V gene (reference sequence). There are 13 residues in the CDR3. The CDR3 sequence: CASSLGGTGELFF. In DNA, the CDR3 is TGTGCCAGCAGCTTGGGGGGCACCGGGGAGCTGTTTTTT.

This clone has only one observation. The chain has TRBV5-5 and TRBJ2-5; D ambiguous. Between the trimmed V and J ends, which lost 0 bases and 2 bases, there was a span of 11 bases. This CDR3 spans 15 amino acids. Germline loops: CDR1 SGHKS, CDR2 YYEKEE (reference sequence). The CDR3 here is CASSLALTEQETQYF. CDR3 nucleotide sequence: TGTGCCAGCAGCTTGGCCTTAACAGAGCAAGAGACCCAGTACTTC.

This clone was observed a handful of times. The chain is built from TRBV7-6 and TRBJ2-1; D assignment may be TRBD1 or TRBD2 (5 bases each). This CDR3 has 15 amino acids. Trimming cost V 1 base and J 2 bases, with 9 bases left between them. Germline V gene data show CDR1 as SGHVS and CDR2 as FNYEAQ. The CDR3 sequence is CASSLGTGPYNEQFF. CDR3 coding DNA: TGTGCCAGCAGCTTAGGGACGGGACCCTACAATGAGCAGTTCTTC. The variable domain in full, completed from reference TRBV7-6 and TRBJ2-1, reads GAGVSQSPRYKVTKRGQDVALRCDPISGHVSLYWYRQALGQGPEFLTYFNYEAQQDKSGLPNDRFSAERPEGSISTLTIQRTEQRDSAMYRCASSLGTGPYNEQFFGPGTRLTVL.

The rearrangement joins TRBV27 to TRBJ1-2, with 9 bases matching TRBD1. J lost 5 bases, V lost 2 bases, and 9 bases had no gene match. This CDR3 contains 16 residues. Germline lookup yields CDR1 MNHEY and CDR2 SMNVEV (reference sequence). For the CDR3, the DNA is TGTGCCAGCAGTTTAACGGGGACAGGGTCACGGTATGGCTACACCTTC. As protein: CASSLTGTGSRYGYTF.

This clone was counted a single time. The chain recombines TRBV5-1 with TRBJ1-1; weak D call: TRBD1 (6 bases). CDR1 and CDR2 (germline): SGHRS, YFSETQ. The ends were cut back, 2 bases at V and 0 bases at J, with 14 bases in the middle. The CDR3 has 16 residues. CDR3 loop: CASSLEGGLLNTEAFF. As DNA, the CDR3 is TGCGCCAGCAGCTTAGAGGGGGGACTCCTGAACACTGAAGCTTTCTTT. Using reference TRBV5-1 and TRBJ1-1 for the parts outside the CDR3, the full variable domain is KAGVTQTPRYLIKTRGQQVTLSCSPISGHRSVSWYQQTPGQGLQFLFEYFSETQRNKGNFPGRFSGRQFSNSRSEMNVSTLELGDSALYLCASSLEGGLLNTEAFFGQGTRLTVV.

CDR3 amino acids: CASSAGTAWQFF. The CDR3 nucleotides read TGTGCCAGCAGCGCCGGGACGGCCTGGCAGTTCTTC. The genes are TRBV11-1 and TRBJ2-1, with D perhaps assigned TRBD1 or TRBD2 (5 bases each). V gave up 5 bases and J gave up 12 bases, with 14 bases separating them. This CDR3 contains 12 residues. The germline V gene has CDR1 SGHAT and CDR2 FQDESV (reference sequence).

This clone came up a few times. This chain connects TRBV7-3 to TRBJ2-7; D could derive from TRBD1 or TRBD2 (5 bases each). Trimming removed 3 bases at V and 3 bases at J, with 15 bases between. The CDR3 runs 15 residues. CDR1 is SGHTA and CDR2 is FQGTGA in the germline V gene. CDR3 sequence: CASSLASGQNYEQYF. CDR3 coding DNA: TGTGCCAGCAGCTTGGCCTCGGGGCAGAACTACGAGCAGTACTTC.

V is TRBV6-1 and J is TRBJ1-1; a weak D match, TRBD1 (6 bases). Trimming removed 3 bases from V and 2 bases from J, with 10 bases in between. CDR1 is MNHNS and CDR2 is SASEGT in the germline V gene. The CDR3 contains 14 residues. DNA of the CDR3: TGTGCCAGCAGTGAGGTCAGGGGCAACACTGAAGCTTTCTTT. Translating it yields CASSEVRGNTEAFF.

J is TRBJ1-4 and V is TRBV7-9; D remains unclear. The CDR3 is 14 amino acids. Germline V lookup: CDR1 SEHNR, CDR2 FQNEAQ (reference sequence). The V gene lost 5 bases and the J gene lost 1 base, with 8 bases spanning the gap. The CDR3 sequence: CASSALETNEKLFF. CDR3 in DNA: TGTGCCAGCAGCGCCCTTGAAACTAATGAAAAACTGTTTTTT. The full variable domain, its missing parts supplied by reference TRBV7-9 and TRBJ1-4, is DTGVSQNPRHKITKRGQNVTFRCDPISEHNRLYWYRQTLGQGPEFLTYFQNEAQLEKSRLLSDRFSAERPKGSFSTLEIQRTEQGDSAMYLCASSALETNEKLFFGSGTQLSVL.

J is TRBJ2-7 and V is TRBV10-2, with 8 bases that match TRBD2. There are 14 residues in the CDR3. Germline loops: CDR1 WSHSY, CDR2 SAAADI. Trimming cost V 2 bases and J 3 bases; bases outside gene matches: 3. DNA for the CDR3: TGCGCCAGCAGTGAGCGGGAGGGCTTCTACGAGCAGTACTTC. Protein sequence: CASSEREGFYEQYF.

The V call is TRBV5-1, the J call TRBJ1-4; perhaps TRBD1 as D (6 bases). Looked up from germline, CDR1 is SGHRS and CDR2 is YFSETQ. V dropped 0 bases and J dropped 14 bases, with 17 bases sitting between them. This CDR3 contains 14 residues. The CDR3 spells CASSLEGEKSGLFF. Written as DNA, the CDR3 is TGCGCCAGCAGCTTGGAGGGGGAAAAGAGCGGGCTGTTTTTT.

The chain uses TRBV6-6 and TRBJ1-1; D remains unclear. The V and J ends lost 5 bases and 0 bases respectively, with 13 bases between them. The V gene's germline CDR1 is MNHNY and CDR2 SVGAGI (reference sequence). The CDR3 length is 15 residues. The DNA of the CDR3 is TGTGCCAGCAGTCAGACACGAGGGATGAACACTGAAGCTTTCTTT. Protein: CASSQTRGMNTEAFF.

V is TRBV5-4 and J is TRBJ2-3; 7 bases fit TRBD2. This CDR3 has 17 residues. Germline assignment: CDR1 SGHNT and CDR2 YYREEE (reference sequence). V dropped 4 bases and J dropped 5; count of bases not matched to a gene: 16. DNA of the CDR3: TGTGCCAGCAGCCAACTAGGACTAGGAAATCGCATAGATACGCAGTATTTT. Amino acids: CASSQLGLGNRIDTQYF.

V usage is TRBV6-5 and J usage is TRBJ1-4, with a weak D call TRBD1 (6 bases). From germline, CDR1 is MNHEY and CDR2 SVGAGI. The V gene lost 0 bases and the J gene lost 2 bases, with 10 bases spanning the gap. The CDR3 runs 16 residues. The CDR3 DNA sequence: TGTGCCAGCAGTTACTCGGGAGGGGGGACTAATGAAAAACTGTTTTTT. Translated, it gives CASSYSGGGTNEKLFF.

The chain is built from TRBV27 and TRBJ2-7; D unresolved. Trimming took off 4 bases at V and 0 bases at J, with 13 bases between the two ends. The CDR3 totals 15 residues. The germline CDR1 and CDR2 sequences are MNHEY and SMNVEV (reference sequence). The CDR3 nucleotides read TGTGCCAGCAGTTCGGACCGAAGAGGCTCCTACGAGCAGTACTTC. Protein: CASSSDRRGSYEQYF.

This sequence joins TRBV5-4 and TRBJ2-2; D not certain. Per germline, CDR1 SGHNT and CDR2 YYREEE (reference sequence). V was trimmed by 0 bases and J by 0 bases, leaving 3 bases between them. The CDR3 extends over 14 amino acids. The CDR3 nucleotides read TGTGCCAGCAGCTTGGCCCCGAACACCGGGGAGCTGTTTTTT. This codes for CASSLAPNTGELFF.

The CDR3 nucleotides are TGCGCCAGCAGCCAAGACAGATCCTACGAGCAGTACTTC. Its translation: CASSQDRSYEQYF. The chain links TRBV4-3 to TRBJ2-7; D ambiguous. V was clipped by 0 bases and J by 1 base, with 4 bases between them. Germline V CDR1 and CDR2: LGHNA, YSLEER. This CDR3 has 13 residues.

The V gene is TRBV7-9, the J gene TRBJ1-4, with D maybe TRBD1 (5 bases). Trimming took 2 bases from V and 3 from J, leaving 16 bases between them. There are 17 residues in the CDR3. The germline gives CDR1 SEHNR, CDR2 FQNEAQ (reference sequence). The CDR3 DNA reads TGTGCCAGCAGCTTACCCCGCATCGGGGACTCTAATGAAAAACTGTTTTTT. This sequence encodes CASSLPRIGDSNEKLFF.

With respect to this clone: The sample contains more than one DNA sequence encoding this CDR3. The rearrangement links TRBV29-1 to TRBJ2-7; 7 bases line up with TRBD2. Per the germline V gene, CDR1 is SQVTM and CDR2 is ANQGSEA. Trimming removed 2 bases from V and 3 bases from J; junction bases left unmatched: 1. The CDR3 is 12 amino acids. The CDR3 region has the DNA TGCAGCGTTGAACTAGCGGACTACGAGCAGTACTTC. It codes for CSVELADYEQYF.

The gene calls are TRBV27 and TRBJ2-3; 12 bases map to TRBD2. The CDR3 runs to 16 residues. CDR1 is MNHEY, CDR2 SMNVEV, per germline (reference sequence). The ends lost 10 bases at V and 0 bases at J; junction bases unmatched: 8. The CDR3 region is CATQGLAGISTDTQYF. The CDR3 bases are TGTGCCACCCAAGGACTAGCGGGGATTAGCACAGATACGCAGTATTTT.

The sample holds one count of this clone. CDR3: CASSLRTDRTPIGYTF. CDR3 DNA sequence: TGTGCCAGCAGCCTTCGGACAGACCGAACCCCTATCGGCTACACCTTC. This sequence joins TRBV16 and TRBJ1-2, with D perhaps matching TRBD1 (6 bases). Germline-derived CDR1 and CDR2 are KGHSY and FQNENV. This CDR3 contains 16 residues. Trimming stripped 4 bases from V and 8 bases from J, with 23 bases between.